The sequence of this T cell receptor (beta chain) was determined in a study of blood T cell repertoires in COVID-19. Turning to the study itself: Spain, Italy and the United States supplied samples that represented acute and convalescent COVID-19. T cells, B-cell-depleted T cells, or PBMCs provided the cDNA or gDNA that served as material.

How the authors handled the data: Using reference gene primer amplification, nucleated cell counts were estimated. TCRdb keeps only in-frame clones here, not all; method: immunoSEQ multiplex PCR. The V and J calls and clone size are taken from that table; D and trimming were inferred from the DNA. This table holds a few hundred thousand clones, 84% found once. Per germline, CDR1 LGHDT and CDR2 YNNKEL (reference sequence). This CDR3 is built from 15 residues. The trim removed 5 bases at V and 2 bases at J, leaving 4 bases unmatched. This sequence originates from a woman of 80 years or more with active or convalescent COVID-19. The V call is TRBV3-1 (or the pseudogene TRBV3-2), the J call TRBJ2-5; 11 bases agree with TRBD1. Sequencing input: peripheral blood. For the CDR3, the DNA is TGTGCCAGCAGCTATGGGACAGGGGGACAAGAGACCCAGTACTTC. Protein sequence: CASSYGTGGQETQYF.